This is a list of T cell receptor beta chains from one sample in a study of blood T cell repertoires in COVID-19. TCRdb's copy holds only in-frame clones and misses some; the assay was immunoSEQ multiplex PCR. The sample has roughly 41,000 clones; roughly nine tenths are singletons. What was sequenced was peripheral blood. All receptors derive from a man aged 55-75 years with acute or convalescent COVID-19. CDR3s leave out the opening cysteine and the closing phenylalanine or tryptophan.

>TRBJ1-4|TRBV5-8
ASSAGTPGKLF
>TRBJ2-3|TRBV30
AWNRGGLVTQY
>TRBJ2-7|TRBV19
ASSRLPGVTDEQY
>TRBJ1-1|TRBV5-8
ASGPSQGSDTEAF
>TRBJ1-1|TRBV6-2/TRBV6-3
ASSYSSTGRRNTEAF
>TRBJ2-1|TRBV7-6
ASSVGQGDYNEQF
>TRBJ1-1|TRBV18
ASSPRNRGTAGAEAF
>TRBJ1-2|TRBV18
ASSPPSVSSGYT
>TRBJ2-1|TRBV3-1/TRBV3-2
ASSPAGGRGEQF
>TRBJ1-1|TRBV14
ASSQDAGRFTEAF
>TRBJ1-1|TRBV6-5
ASSYASVNTEAF
>TRBJ2-1|TRBV2
ASSLTQGEQF
>TRBJ2-7|TRBV18
ASSPPLAGGLDAYEQY
>TRBJ1-1|TRBV6-5
ASRPTGGRVAF
>TRBJ1-1|TRBV19
ASSMGSGVTEAF
>TRBJ1-5|TRBV18
ASSPRFGGNQPQH
>TRBJ1-2|TRBV30
AWDYGTPYGYT
>TRBJ1-3|TRBV7-8
ASSLASRQVPSGNTIY
>TRBJ2-5|TRBV24-1
AVQWGGRIPSGTQY
>TRBJ2-1|TRBV7-9
ASSERGSSYNEQF
>TRBJ1-6|TRBV19
ASRPLLSQGGNSPLH
>TRBJ1-2|TRBV7-2
ASSFQGGLDGYT
>TRBJ1-2|TRBV7-8
ASSLVGGTGGYT
>TRBJ1-1|TRBV4-3
ASSQTTGGISEAF
>TRBJ2-5|TRBV7-9
ASSPNRGEGETQY
>TRBJ2-2|TRBV19
ASSSLGDLNTGELF